Sequencing of this T cell receptor beta chain was carried out in a study of shared clonotypes between healthy human individuals. The length of the CDR3 is 12 residues. Germline CDR1 and CDR2: SGHDT and YYEEEE. Trimming removed 3 bases at V and 5 bases at J, with 9 bases between. Profiled with immunoSEQ multiplex PCR; TCRdb holds only in-frame clones, not every one. The sample records 530,000 or so clones, over 75% being singletons. The sequence was obtained from a woman between 40 and 50 years old in good health. Some clones in this sample may be carry-over from other donors' samples. The chain employs TRBV5-6 and TRBJ2-7; D is uncertain. Sequencing used PBMCs. CDR3 bases: TGTGCCAGCAGCTCCGTACTTGACGAGCAGTACTTC. This translates into CASSSVLDEQYF.